These 25 T cell receptor beta chains share one sample of origin, sequenced in a study of T cells in Graves' hyperthyroidism and ophthalmopathy. Researchers took RNA transcripts and amplified the TCR beta CDR3 regions from them. During a first-round RT-PCR of the TCR CDR3, the HTBI primer set was used. TCRdb analysed the multiplex PCR reads with MiXCR anew, one entry per CDR3 protein. Of under 600,000 distinct CDR3 sequences listed, about a sixth are singletons. Specimen: blood. The receptors were sampled from a woman between 40 and 50 years old with Graves' ophthalmopathy.

There are a few counts of this clonotype. The chain links TRBV7-3 to TRBJ2-3; TRBD2 matches at 7 bases. This CDR3 region has 15 residues. The V gene's germline CDR1 is SGHTA and CDR2 FQGTGA. V lost 6 bases and J lost 3; bases outside the gene matches: 9. The CDR3 sequence is CASSSTTLATDTQYF. In DNA form, the CDR3 reads TGTGCCAGCAGTTCTACTACACTAGCGACAGATACGCAGTATTTT.

This clonotype was seen many times. The chain couples TRBV20-1 to TRBJ2-5, with 10 bases lining up with TRBD1. Germline CDR1 DFQATT, CDR2 SNEGSKA (reference sequence). The CDR3 sequence is 15 residues long. The V segment lost 4 bases and the J segment 5 bases; nucleotides outside the gene matches: 10. The CDR3 loop reads CSATDRGEAFETQYF. The CDR3, as DNA: TGCAGTGCTACGGACAGGGGGGAGGCTTTTGAGACCCAGTACTTC.

The chain is built from TRBV6-1 and TRBJ2-5; maybe TRBD1 (5 bases). Trimming left V 6 bases short and J 5 bases short, with 16 bases between. CDR1 is MNHNS and CDR2 is SASEGT in the germline V gene. The CDR3 totals 14 residues. CDR3 residues: CASSRLTEAETQYF. DNA for the CDR3: TGTGCCAGCAGCCGTCTGACAGAGGCGGAGACCCAGTACTTC.

This clonotype was seen ten or more times. The chain carries TRBV3-1 and TRBJ1-6; 9 bases are shared with TRBD1. Germline V gene sequence: CDR1 LGHDT, CDR2 YNNKEL (reference sequence). The CDR3 contains 16 residues. The V gene end was trimmed by 1 base and the J gene end by 14 bases; junction bases not matched to a gene: 12. The chain's CDR3 is CASSQGTGVRLRSLHF. CDR3 nucleotide sequence: TGTGCCAGCAGCCAAGGGACAGGGGTCCGCCTGCGGTCCCTCCACTTT. The full variable domain, with the rest looked up from reference TRBV3-1 and TRBJ1-6, is DTAVSQTPKYLVTQMGNDKSIKCEQNLGHDTMYWYKQDSKKFLKIMFSYNNKELIINETVPNRFSPKSPDKAHLNLHINSLELGDSAVYFCASSQGTGVRLRSLHFGNGTRLTVT.

DNA for the CDR3: TGTGCCAGCAGCCCGCCACAGGGTCGTGAGACCCAGTACTTC. As protein: CASSPPQGRETQYF. This chain connects TRBV7-9 to TRBJ2-5; tentatively, D is TRBD1 (6 bases). The CDR3 spans 14 residues. Germline V lookup: CDR1 SEHNR, CDR2 FQNEAQ (reference sequence). The V and J ends lost 5 bases and 5 bases respectively, with 15 bases between them.

The chain couples TRBV2 to TRBJ1-2; the D is unclear. Germline assignment: CDR1 SNHLY and CDR2 FYNNEI. The CDR3 is 12 amino acids. Deletions cut 4 bases from V and 4 bases from J, with 7 bases between. CDR3 region: CASSVSSYGYTF. CDR3 DNA: TGTGCCAGCAGTGTTAGCTCCTATGGCTACACCTTC.

This clonotype came up many times. The CDR3 coding sequence is TGTGCCAGCAGCTTAGTCCCGGAGGATACGCAGTATTTT. Translated: CASSLVPEDTQYF. The V call is TRBV11-2, the J call TRBJ2-3; D remains unclear. This CDR3 is built from 13 residues. Trimming took off 1 base at V and 6 bases at J, with 8 bases between the two ends. Looked up from germline, CDR1 is SGHAT and CDR2 is FQNNGV. Supplemented by reference TRBV11-2 and TRBJ2-3, the full variable domain reads EAGVAQSPRYKIIEKRQSVAFWCNPISGHATLYWYQQILGQGPKLLIQFQNNGVVDDSQLPKDRFSAERLKGVDSTLKIQPAKLEDSAVYLCASSLVPEDTQYFGPGTRLTVL.

This clonotype was recorded a few times. Possible read error: a much larger clone is one base away. The chain links TRBV12-3 or TRBV12-4 to TRBJ2-3; possibly TRBD1 or TRBD2 for D (6 bases each). This CDR3 is 15 amino acids long. The CDR3 reads CTSRNGGPRGDTQYF. CDR3 nucleotides: TGTACCAGCAGAAACGGGGGCCCCCGCGGAGATACGCAGTATTTT.

This clonotype came up many times. The chain uses TRBV11-2 and TRBJ1-6, with D perhaps TRBD1 (6 bases). V was clipped by 0 bases and J by 4 bases, with 13 bases between them. This CDR3 has 17 amino acids. The germline CDR1 and CDR2 sequences are SGHAT and FQNNGV. CDR3 nucleotide sequence: TGTGCCAGCAGCTTAGATATCCAGGGGCCTTATAATTCACCCCTCCACTTT. This gives the protein CASSLDIQGPYNSPLHF.

The CDR3: CASSILPGGQVDEQFF. The CDR3 nucleotides read TGTGCCAGCAGCATCCTCCCGGGGGGGCAGGTAGATGAGCAGTTCTTC. The chain uses TRBV9 and TRBJ2-1; 8 bases are shared with TRBD2. This CDR3 has 16 amino acids. V lost 4 bases to trimming and J lost 8 bases; unmatched junction nucleotides: 14. Per germline, CDR1 SGDLS and CDR2 YYNGEE.

This clonotype was seen at least ten times. The chain uses TRBV4-1 and TRBJ2-5, with D maybe TRBD1 (7 bases). V lost 5 bases and J lost 2, with 12 bases in between. The germline V gene has CDR1 MGHRA and CDR2 YSYEKL. The CDR3 consists of 14 residues. CDR3 protein: CASSVQGGQETQYF. Here the CDR3 DNA reads TGCGCCAGCAGCGTGCAGGGGGGTCAAGAGACCCAGTACTTC.

J is TRBJ2-2 and V is TRBV7-9; D possibly corresponds to TRBD1 (6 bases). This CDR3 has 16 amino acids. Germline CDR1 SEHNR, CDR2 FQNEAQ (reference sequence). V was trimmed by 6 bases and J by 9 bases, leaving 23 bases between them. The chain's CDR3 is CASRGETGSHSRELFF. CDR3 in DNA: TGTGCCAGCAGGGGCGAAACAGGGTCACACAGCCGGGAGCTGTTTTTT.

This clonotype occurred many times. This CDR3 reads CASSLDTSVKNIQYF. DNA for the CDR3: TGCGCCAGCAGCTTGGACACTAGCGTAAAAAACATTCAGTACTTC. The chain is built from TRBV5-1 and TRBJ2-4, with 7 bases matching TRBD2. Trimming cost V 0 bases and J 4 bases; bases outside gene matches: 4. Looked up from germline, CDR1 is SGHRS and CDR2 is YFSETQ. CDR3 length equals 15 residues.

This clonotype was seen a few times. The J gene is TRBJ2-1, the V gene TRBV14; TRBD2 agrees at 7 bases. CDR3 length equals 16 residues. Germline lookup yields CDR1 SGHDN and CDR2 FVKESK. V lost 1 base to trimming and J lost 4 bases; unmatched junction nucleotides: 7. The CDR3 loop reads CASSQAPLAEYNEQFF. The CDR3 bases are TGTGCCAGCAGCCAAGCACCTCTAGCGGAATACAATGAGCAGTTCTTC.

This clonotype was detected ten times or more. The chain employs TRBV6-1 and TRBJ1-1, with 8 bases fitting TRBD1. The CDR3 is 17 amino acids. The V gene end was trimmed by 5 bases and the J gene end by 2 bases; junction bases not matched to a gene: 13. Germline V gene data show CDR1 as MNHNS and CDR2 as SASEGT. The CDR3 DNA follows: TGTGCCAGCAGTACTATTCTCTCCGGGACAGGTAACACTGAAGCTTTCTTT. This codes for CASSTILSGTGNTEAFF.

This clonotype came up many times. This chain links TRBV5-5 with TRBJ1-1, with 10 bases fitting TRBD1. The junction had 5 bases not matched to a gene; V was cut back by 4 bases and J by 5 bases. The CDR3 is 14 residues long. CDR1 and CDR2 from the germline V gene are SGHKS and YYEKEE (reference sequence). In DNA form, the CDR3 reads TGTGCCAGCAGCCATGGACAGGGGGTTACTGAAGCTTTCTTT. It specifies CASSHGQGVTEAFF.

This clonotype was seen only a few times. CDR3 DNA sequence: TGTGCCAGCAGCTCCCGACAGGAGCCCGGCACCGGGGAGCTGTTTTTT. It translates to CASSSRQEPGTGELFF. The gene calls are TRBV7-2 and TRBJ2-2; TRBD1 might be the D (6 bases). V was clipped by 4 bases and J by 4 bases, with 16 bases between them. Per germline, CDR1 SGHTA and CDR2 FQGNSA. This CDR3 comprises 16 residues. Using reference TRBV7-2 and TRBJ2-2 for the parts outside the CDR3, the full variable domain is GAGVSQSPSNKVTEKGKDVELRCDPISGHTALYWYRQSLGQGLEFLIYFQGNSAPDKSGLPSDRFSAERTGGSVSTLTIQRTQQEDSAVYLCASSSRQEPGTGELFFGEGSRLTVL.

This chain uses TRBV27 with TRBJ2-1, with TRBD1 matching 7 bases. J was trimmed by 9 bases and V by 8 bases; bases with no gene match: 13. The germline V gene encodes CDR1 MNHEY and CDR2 SMNVEV (reference sequence). CDR3 size: 14 residues. CDR3 protein: CASRKAGTDGEQFF. In DNA, the CDR3 is TGTGCCAGCCGAAAGGCCGGGACAGACGGTGAGCAGTTCTTC.

This clonotype has more than one count but fewer than ten. The CDR3 is CASSHYQGGTISRAQYF. The CDR3 coding sequence is TGTGCCAGCAGCCACTATCAGGGGGGGACTATCTCCCGTGCGCAGTATTTT. V and J are TRBV3-1 and TRBJ2-3, with D perhaps given as TRBD1 or TRBD2 (7 bases each). V shed 3 bases and J shed 10 bases, with 26 bases lying between them. The CDR3 has 17 amino acids. The germline V gene encodes CDR1 LGHDT and CDR2 YNNKEL (reference sequence).

This clonotype came up many times. The V call is TRBV6-6, the J call TRBJ2-2, with TRBD1 matching 9 bases. This CDR3 comprises 16 residues. CDR1 MNHNY and CDR2 SVGAGI come from the germline V gene (reference sequence). V lost 2 bases, J lost 4 bases, and 5 bases stayed unmatched. CDR3 sequence: CASSYGTGWGTGELFF. The CDR3 region has the DNA TGTGCCAGCAGTTACGGGACAGGGTGGGGCACCGGGGAGCTGTTTTTT.

This clonotype was seen a few times. V and J are TRBV19 and TRBJ1-1; TRBD1 might be the D (6 bases). Germline V gene data show CDR1 as LNHDA and CDR2 as SQIVND (reference sequence). The CDR3 is 16 amino acids. The V end was cut by 5 bases, the J end by 0 bases, with 16 bases between. CDR3 amino acids: CASSSTGSGMNTEAFF. The CDR3 bases are TGTGCCAGTAGTTCGACAGGTTCTGGAATGAACACTGAAGCTTTCTTT. The whole variable domain, filled in from reference TRBV19 and TRBJ1-1, reads DGGITQSPKYLFRKEGQNVTLSCEQNLNHDAMYWYRQDPGQGLRLIYYSQIVNDFQKGDIAEGYSVSREKKESFPLTVTSAQKNPTAFYLCASSSTGSGMNTEAFFGQGTRLTVV.

This clonotype showed up just a few times. The chain joins TRBV2 to TRBJ2-6; D is perhaps TRBD2 (6 bases). V was shortened by 11 bases and J by 4 bases, with 15 bases between the two germline ends. This CDR3 has 14 residues. CDR1 is SNHLY and CDR2 is FYNNEI in the germline V gene. CDR3 amino acids: CAGGSGTGANVLTF. The CDR3 nucleotides read TGTGCCGGAGGGAGTGGGACCGGGGCCAACGTCCTGACTTTC.

The sample holds many counts of this clonotype. The gene calls are TRBV6-1 and TRBJ2-3; 9 bases line up with TRBD1. This CDR3 is 14 amino acids long. Germline trimming cut 5 bases from V and 1 base from J; bases unmatched to any gene: 1. Germline CDR1 and CDR2: MNHNS and SASEGT. The CDR3 loop reads CASSRDRGTDTQYF. CDR3 bases: TGTGCCAGCAGTCGGGACAGGGGCACAGATACGCAGTATTTT.

The gene calls are TRBV20-1 and TRBJ2-3, with 9 bases lining up with TRBD2. Unmatched junction bases numbered 7, after V lost 0 bases and J lost 6 bases. Germline lookup yields CDR1 DFQATT and CDR2 SNEGSKA (reference sequence). This CDR3 contains 15 residues. In DNA form, the CDR3 reads TGCAGTGCTAGAGAGCCAGCGGGAGGAGGGGATACGCAGTATTTT. Translating it yields CSAREPAGGGDTQYF.

The V gene is TRBV3-1, the J gene TRBJ2-4, with 7 bases that match TRBD1. Per germline, CDR1 LGHDT and CDR2 YNNKEL (reference sequence). Losses at the gene ends were 1 base for V and 6 bases for J; bases not matched to a gene: 3. The length of the CDR3 is 14 residues. The DNA of the CDR3 is TGTGCCAGCAGCCAAGGGTACAGGGGAAACATTCAGTACTTC. Protein sequence: CASSQGYRGNIQYF.